These 5 T cell receptor beta chains were all obtained from the same sample, sequenced in a study of T cell repertoires in cytomegalovirus infection. MiXCR, run by TCRdb on the reads, gives a single entry per CDR3 protein. Seen here are just under 550,000 distinct CDR3 sequences, approximately 25% observed once, and the top ten hold approximately 13%. The sample consisted of PBMCs. The receptor set was obtained from a human donor in good health (CMV status not recorded). Some clones in this sample may be carry-over from other donors' samples.

This clonotype was detected only once. J is TRBJ2-7 and V is TRBV5-6, with 8 bases that match TRBD2. The CDR3 is made up of 13 amino acids. The germline V gene has CDR1 SGHDT and CDR2 YYEEEE. Losses at the gene ends were 7 bases for V and 0 bases for J; bases not matched to a gene: 3. CDR3 residues: CASGSGASYEQYV. For the CDR3, the DNA is TGTGCCAGCGGTAGCGGGGCCTCCTACGAGCAGTACGTC.

This clonotype was detected many times. The chain uses TRBV7-2 and TRBJ1-3; the D is unclear. From germline, CDR1 is SGHTA and CDR2 FQGNSA. The CDR3 is 14 residues long. The germline V and J ends were trimmed by 2 bases and 0 bases, with 5 bases remaining between them. This CDR3 reads CASSLQASGNTIYF. The CDR3 nucleotides read TGTGCCAGCAGCTTACAGGCCTCTGGAAACACCATATATTTT.

This clonotype was recorded at least ten times. This sequence joins TRBV6-1 and TRBJ1-1; D is undetermined. The V gene's germline CDR1 is MNHNS and CDR2 SASEGT. The V and J ends lost 0 bases and 7 bases respectively, with 12 bases between them. CDR3 length: 14 residues. The CDR3 loop reads CASSEAHSVLEAFF. For the CDR3, the DNA is TGTGCCAGCAGTGAAGCGCATTCCGTCCTTGAAGCTTTCTTT.

This clonotype turned up a few times. CDR3 sequence: CATLPYRTSGETQYF. CDR3 in DNA: TGTGCCACACTCCCTTATCGGACTAGCGGGGAGACCCAGTACTTC. The chain recombines TRBV10-3 with TRBJ2-5; TRBD2 matches 11 bases. CDR3 size: 15 residues. The germline V gene encodes CDR1 ENHRY and CDR2 SYGVKD. The V segment lost 10 bases and the J segment 5 bases; nucleotides outside the gene matches: 12.

A few counts support this clonotype. J is TRBJ2-5 and V is TRBV7-9; a possible D gene is TRBD1 (5 bases). The length of the CDR3 is 17 residues. Germline V gene sequence: CDR1 SEHNR, CDR2 FQNEAQ (reference sequence). Trimming cost V 5 bases and J 4 bases, with 23 bases left between them. The CDR3 coding sequence is TGTGCCAGCAGCCCGGCAAGGGGCCCTAGGGCCTCAGAGACCCAGTACTTC. Translated, it gives CASSPARGPRASETQYF.